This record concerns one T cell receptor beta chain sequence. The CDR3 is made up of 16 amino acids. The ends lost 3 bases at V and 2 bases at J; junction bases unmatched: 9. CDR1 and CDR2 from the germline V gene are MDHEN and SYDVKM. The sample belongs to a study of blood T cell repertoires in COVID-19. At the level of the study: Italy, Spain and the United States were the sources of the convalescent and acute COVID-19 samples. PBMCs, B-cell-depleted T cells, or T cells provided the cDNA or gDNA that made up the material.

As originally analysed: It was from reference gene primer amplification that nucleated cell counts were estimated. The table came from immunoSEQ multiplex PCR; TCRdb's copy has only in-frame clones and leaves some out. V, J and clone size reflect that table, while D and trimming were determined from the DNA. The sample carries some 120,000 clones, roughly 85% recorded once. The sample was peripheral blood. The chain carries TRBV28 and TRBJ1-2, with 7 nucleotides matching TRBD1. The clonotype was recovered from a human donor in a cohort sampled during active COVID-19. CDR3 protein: CASSFYGTAANYGYTF. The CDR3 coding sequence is TGTGCCAGCAGTTTTTATGGGACAGCTGCCAACTATGGCTACACCTTC.